This T cell receptor beta chain is from a study of metastatic and nonmetastatic thyroid tumors. All patients reached thyroid surgery having received no treatment beforehand. TCRdb re-clonotyped the PCR reads through MiXCR. The data show about 92,000 clones, 14% to 15% seen once. This clone was detected many times. The CDR3 contains 17 residues. The germline V gene has CDR1 SGHTS and CDR2 YDEGEE. V gave up 1 base and J gave up 8 bases; unmatched junction bases: 8. The source is a female donor with papillary thyroid cancer or a benign thyroid nodule (not recorded which). Some clones in this sample may be carry-over from other donors' samples. Sequenced input: blood. The chain joins TRBV5-8 to TRBJ2-1; 14 positions match TRBD2. The DNA for the CDR3 is TGTGCCAGCAGCTTGTCCGGGACTAGCGGGGGTTTCGATGAGCAGTTCTTC. Protein product: CASSLSGTSGGFDEQFF.